This TCR beta chain was recorded in a study of blood T cell repertoires in COVID-19. On the study more broadly: From the United States, Italy and Spain came samples of acute and convalescent COVID-19.

In the original analysis: Estimation of nucleated cell counts was performed using reference gene primer amplification. Here immunoSEQ multiplex PCR was the method, and the copy in TCRdb shows in-frame clones only, minus some. That table furnishes V, J and clone size, whereas the DNA furnished D and trimming. The sample has 300,000 to 450,000 clones; 80% to 90% are singletons. Germline V gene data show CDR1 as MNHEY and CDR2 as SMNVEV (reference sequence). This CDR3 has 15 residues. Trimming took off 6 bases at V and 1 base at J, with 15 bases between the two ends. Residents of 24 US areas, aged roughly 18 to 89 years, made up the participants. Categorization into cohorts depended on clinical history that participants reported.

The sequencing input was PBMCs or T cells enriched from blood (not recorded which). The chain recombines TRBV27 with TRBJ1-1; tentatively, D is TRBD1 (6 bases). This receptor was identified in a man aged 30 to 39 who had recovered from COVID-19. For the CDR3, the DNA is TGTGCCAGCAGCCGGACAGCCCTAGGGAACACTGAAGCTTTCTTT. It yields the protein CASSRTALGNTEAFF.